The 27 T cell receptor beta chains reported below all come from one sample, sequenced in a study of neoadjuvant nivolumab and ipilimumab in lung cancer. The method was immunoSEQ multiplex PCR; TCRdb's version includes in-frame clones alone and lacks a portion of them. The sample includes 4,700 or so clones, over 60% of them seen just once. Specimen: adjacent normal lung tissue, collected after neoadjuvant nivolumab, alone or with ipilimumab, at or shortly before surgery. The receptors come from an adult with non-small cell lung cancer.

The J gene is TRBJ2-5, the V gene TRBV7-9; 8 bases agree with TRBD1. This CDR3 has 16 amino acids. CDR1 is SEHNR and CDR2 is FQNEAQ in the germline V gene (reference sequence). The V gene end was trimmed by 3 bases and the J gene end by 4 bases; junction bases not matched to a gene: 10. The CDR3 sequence: CASSLGDRGQGETQYF. The DNA for the CDR3 is TGTGCCAGCAGCTTGGGCGACAGGGGCCAGGGAGAGACCCAGTACTTC.

This clone is medium-sized in the sample. The genes are TRBV28 and TRBJ1-1; D unclear. The length of the CDR3 is 13 residues. The germline CDR1 and CDR2 sequences are MDHEN and SYDVKM. Trimming pared 1 base from V and 8 bases from J, leaving 11 bases between. CDR3 amino acids: CASSLSAQEEAFF. Written as DNA, the CDR3 is TGTGCCAGCAGTTTATCCGCCCAGGAGGAAGCTTTCTTT.

Here the CDR3 DNA reads TGCGCCAGCAGTTCCCAGCCTGAGTACGAGCAGTACTTC. Amino acids: CASSSQPEYEQYF. V usage is TRBV5-1 and J usage is TRBJ2-7; the D is unclear. The CDR3 spans 13 residues. Germline V gene data show CDR1 as SGHRS and CDR2 as YFSETQ. V gave up 5 bases and J gave up 4 bases, with 13 bases separating them.

The genes are TRBV6-9 and TRBJ2-7, with TRBD1 identical over 8 bases. V dropped 6 bases and J dropped 6; count of bases not matched to a gene: 4. The CDR3 loop spans 12 amino acids. Germline V gives CDR1 MNHGY, CDR2 SVAAGI. CDR3 sequence (DNA): TGTGCCAGCAGGGACAGGGTTGGCGAGCAGTACGTC. This encodes CASRDRVGEQYV.

This chain joins TRBV6-5 and TRBJ2-3; 8 positions match TRBD2. Germline CDR1 is MNHEY and CDR2 is SVGAGI. The CDR3 runs 16 residues. The V gene end was trimmed by 0 bases and the J gene end by 3 bases; junction bases not matched to a gene: 5. The CDR3 spells CASSYSGGGPTDTQYF. DNA of the CDR3: TGTGCCAGCAGTTACTCTGGCGGGGGGCCAACAGATACGCAGTATTTT.

The genes are TRBV7-8 and TRBJ2-5; D is perhaps TRBD1 or TRBD2 (5 bases each). Germline V gene data show CDR1 as SGHVS and CDR2 as FQNEAQ. CDR3 length: 13 residues. Trimming took off 3 bases at V and 8 bases at J, with 13 bases between the two ends. This chain's CDR3 is CASSLGREGTQYF. CDR3 nucleotides: TGTGCCAGCAGCTTGGGACGGGAAGGAACCCAGTACTTC.

The rearrangement joins TRBV7-2 to TRBJ1-5, with unresolved D. Germline V gene lookup returns CDR1 SGHTA and CDR2 FQGNSA. V dropped 1 base and J dropped 4 bases, with 11 bases sitting between them. The CDR3 totals 15 residues. The CDR3 nucleotides read TGTGCCAGCAGCTTAGGTGGTAAGAGGAATCAGCCCCAGCATTTT. Its protein is CASSLGGKRNQPQHF.

This clone was seen a handful of times. The gene calls are TRBV11-2 and TRBJ1-1; a weak D match, TRBD1 (6 bases). From germline, CDR1 is SGHAT and CDR2 FQNNGV. Trimming shortened V by 3 bases and J by 1 base, and 15 bases separated the two germline ends. This CDR3 comprises 16 residues. In DNA form, the CDR3 reads TGTGCCAGCAGCTTTACGGGGGCTCCGGGGAACACTGAAGCTTTCTTT. This codes for CASSFTGAPGNTEAFF. The whole variable domain, remainder taken from reference TRBV11-2 and TRBJ1-1, is EAGVAQSPRYKIIEKRQSVAFWCNPISGHATLYWYQQILGQGPKLLIQFQNNGVVDDSQLPKDRFSAERLKGVDSTLKIQPAKLEDSAVYLCASSFTGAPGNTEAFFGQGTRLTVV.

The rearrangement links TRBV2 to TRBJ1-4; TRBD1 is a possible D gene (5 bases). This CDR3 region has 12 residues. Trimming removed 6 bases from V and 8 bases from J, with 10 bases in between. CDR1 is SNHLY and CDR2 is FYNNEI in the germline V gene. CDR3 sequence: CASRADREKLFF. The CDR3 DNA reads as TGTGCCAGCAGGGCCGACAGAGAAAAACTGTTTTTT.

This chain connects TRBV4-3 to TRBJ1-2; D gene unclear. In germline, CDR1 is LGHNA, CDR2 YSLEER. CDR3 size: 17 residues. V shed 0 bases and J shed 0 bases, with 14 bases lying between them. The CDR3 DNA reads TGCGCCAGCAGCCAAGAGGCGTTGGGTGGAGCTAACTATGGCTACACCTTC. This gives the protein CASSQEALGGANYGYTF.

The chain carries TRBV2 and TRBJ2-7; weak D call: TRBD1 (6 bases). Germline loops: CDR1 SNHLY, CDR2 FYNNEI. The length of the CDR3 is 14 residues. The V end lost 6 bases, the J end lost 2 bases, and 14 bases lay between the germline ends. The CDR3 loop is CASSGQPGAYEQYF. DNA of the CDR3: TGTGCCAGCAGCGGACAGCCTGGAGCCTACGAGCAGTACTTC.

This clone was seen once. J is TRBJ2-7 and V is TRBV19, with D uncertain. The CDR3 runs 14 residues. Per germline, CDR1 LNHDA and CDR2 SQIVND (reference sequence). V was trimmed by 6 bases and J by 4 bases, leaving 16 bases between them. CDR3 region: CASSPGHSSYEQYV. CDR3 DNA: TGTGCCAGTAGCCCCGGCCACAGCTCTTACGAGCAGTACGTC.

The J gene is TRBJ2-7, the V gene TRBV6-6, with 9 bases lining up with TRBD2. Germline assignment: CDR1 MNHNY and CDR2 SVGAGI (reference sequence). The CDR3 consists of 14 residues. The trim removed 5 bases at V and 5 bases at J, leaving 7 bases unmatched. The CDR3, as DNA: TGTGCCAGCAGTAGAGACAGCGGGAGGAACGAGCAGTACGTC. Its translation: CASSRDSGRNEQYV.

The chain joins TRBV27 to TRBJ1-5; TRBD1 aligns across 10 bases. Unmatched junction bases numbered 1, after V lost 4 bases and J lost 7 bases. The CDR3 has 13 amino acids. From germline, CDR1 is MNHEY and CDR2 SMNVEV (reference sequence). Here the CDR3 DNA reads TGTGCCAGCAGTTGGGACAGGGGACAGCCCCAGCATTTT. Translated: CASSWDRGQPQHF.

The chain is built from TRBV5-1 and TRBJ1-2, with TRBD1 matching over 7 bases. The CDR3 covers 17 residues. Germline V lookup: CDR1 SGHRS, CDR2 YFSETQ. Trimming removed 4 bases from V and 4 bases from J; junction bases left unmatched: 16. The CDR3 DNA follows: TGCGCCAGCAGCGCGCCACGGGACAGAGTTGTTAGCTATGGCTACACCTTC. As protein: CASSAPRDRVVSYGYTF.

The V gene is TRBV11-3, the J gene TRBJ2-1; 12 positions agree with TRBD2. Per the germline V gene, CDR1 is SGHNT and CDR2 is YENEEA. The CDR3 has 15 amino acids. The J segment lost 10 bases and the V segment lost 2 bases, leaving 6 bases of the junction unmatched. The CDR3, as DNA: TGTGCCAGCAGCTTAAGCGGGACTAGCGGGCTGGAGCAGTTCTTC. It yields the protein CASSLSGTSGLEQFF.

The gene calls are TRBV11-2 and TRBJ2-2; D is unclear. CDR1 is SGHAT, CDR2 FQNNGV, per germline. The CDR3 is made up of 12 amino acids. V lost 0 bases, J lost 7 bases, and 3 bases lay in between. The CDR3 nucleotides read TGTGCCAGCAGCTTAGAGGTCGGGGAGCTGTTTTTT. Translation gives CASSLEVGELFF.

The CDR3 nucleotides read TGTGCCAGCAGAAACGAGGATTACACTGAAGCTTTCTTT. It codes for CASRNEDYTEAFF. The chain has TRBV5-4 and TRBJ1-1; D is unclear. This CDR3 comprises 13 residues. Trimming stripped 5 bases from V and 3 bases from J, with 11 bases between. Per the germline V gene, CDR1 is SGHNT and CDR2 is YYREEE (reference sequence). The full variable domain, its missing parts supplied by reference TRBV5-4 and TRBJ1-1, is ETGVTQSPTHLIKTRGQQVTLRCSSQSGHNTVSWYQQALGQGPQFIFQYYREEENGRGNFPPRFSGLQFPNYSSELNVNALELDDSALYLCASRNEDYTEAFFGQGTRLTVV.

The rearrangement joins TRBV6-5 to TRBJ2-1; 8 nucleotides line up with TRBD1. Germline V gene data show CDR1 as MNHEY and CDR2 as SVGAGI. The CDR3 has 15 amino acids. V shed 2 bases and J 1 base; nucleotides not matched to a gene: 1. The CDR3 loop reads CASSYTGGSYNEQFF. The DNA of the CDR3 is TGTGCCAGCAGTTACACAGGGGGGTCCTACAATGAGCAGTTCTTC.

CDR3 sequence reads: CASSLLGQGSDTQYF. For the CDR3, the DNA is TGTGCCAGTAGTCTCCTGGGACAGGGTTCAGATACGCAGTATTTT. The V call is TRBV19, the J call TRBJ2-3; TRBD1 matches at 9 bases. Germline CDR1 is LNHDA and CDR2 is SQIVND (reference sequence). CDR3 size: 15 residues. Trimming removed 5 bases from V and 4 bases from J; junction bases left unmatched: 7.

The rearrangement links TRBV9 to TRBJ2-5; D is unresolved. Trimming took 0 bases from V and 5 from J, leaving 8 bases between them. The CDR3 loop spans 13 amino acids. Germline CDR1 and CDR2: SGDLS and YYNGEE. The CDR3 region is CASSVGLGETQYF. In DNA form, the CDR3 reads TGTGCCAGCAGCGTAGGGCTAGGGGAGACCCAGTACTTC.

J is TRBJ1-2 and V is TRBV19; D gene ambiguous. From germline, CDR1 is LNHDA and CDR2 SQIVND (reference sequence). This CDR3 is 14 amino acids long. V dropped 3 bases and J dropped 4 bases, with 12 bases sitting between them. The CDR3 loop is CASSIGRPTYGYTF. Here the CDR3 DNA reads TGTGCCAGTAGTATCGGACGGCCGACCTATGGCTACACCTTC.

V usage is TRBV5-5 and J usage is TRBJ1-1; D not certain. This CDR3 is 13 amino acids long. V lost 1 base to trimming and J lost 1 base, with 5 bases between them. The germline V gene encodes CDR1 SGHKS and CDR2 YYEKEE (reference sequence). CDR3 amino acids: CASSLKGNTEAFF. The DNA of the CDR3 is TGTGCCAGCAGCTTGAAAGGGAACACTGAAGCTTTCTTT.

The chain links TRBV7-8 to TRBJ1-4; 7 bases align to TRBD1. Germline V gives CDR1 SGHVS, CDR2 FQNEAQ. V shed 6 bases, J shed 7 bases, and the junction held 8 bases outside the gene matches. The CDR3 loop spans 14 amino acids. CDR3 loop: CASRKGGSFEKLFF. CDR3 nucleotide sequence: TGTGCCAGCAGGAAAGGGGGCAGTTTTGAAAAACTGTTTTTT.

The chain links TRBV4-3 to TRBJ1-3; D call uncertain. The germline V gene has CDR1 LGHNA and CDR2 YSLEER. The CDR3 is made up of 16 amino acids. Trimming removed 3 bases at V and 0 bases at J, with 12 bases between. CDR3 nucleotides: TGCGCCAGCAGCCAGAGCGCCCAGAGCTCTGGAAACACCATATATTTT. This sequence encodes CASSQSAQSSGNTIYF.

The gene calls are TRBV4-3 and TRBJ2-5, with TRBD1 matching 12 bases. From germline, CDR1 is LGHNA and CDR2 YSLEER. This CDR3 is 15 amino acids long. With 4 bases clipped from V and 3 bases from J, the junction kept 3 bases outside the gene matches. The chain's CDR3 is CASSRGTGGEETQYF. DNA of the CDR3: TGCGCCAGCAGCCGTGGGACAGGGGGCGAAGAGACCCAGTACTTC.

In DNA form, the CDR3 reads TGCGCCAGCAGCCAAGATGGGGTTAGACCGTCCTACGAGCAGTACTTC. Its translation: CASSQDGVRPSYEQYF. The genes are TRBV4-1 and TRBJ2-7; D gene ambiguous. The CDR3 is 16 residues long. V was cut by 0 bases and J by 1 base, with 13 bases left in between. Germline V gene sequence: CDR1 MGHRA, CDR2 YSYEKL.